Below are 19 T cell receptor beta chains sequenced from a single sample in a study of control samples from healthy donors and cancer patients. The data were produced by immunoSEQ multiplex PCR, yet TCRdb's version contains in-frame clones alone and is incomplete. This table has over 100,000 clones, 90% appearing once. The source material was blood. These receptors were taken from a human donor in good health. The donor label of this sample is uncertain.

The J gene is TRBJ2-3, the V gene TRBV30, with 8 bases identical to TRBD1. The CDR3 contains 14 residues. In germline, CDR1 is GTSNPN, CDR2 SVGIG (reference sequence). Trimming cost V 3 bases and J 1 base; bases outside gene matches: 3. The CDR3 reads CAWRRGQGTDTQYF. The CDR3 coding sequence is TGTGCCTGGAGGAGGGGACAGGGCACAGATACGCAGTATTTT.

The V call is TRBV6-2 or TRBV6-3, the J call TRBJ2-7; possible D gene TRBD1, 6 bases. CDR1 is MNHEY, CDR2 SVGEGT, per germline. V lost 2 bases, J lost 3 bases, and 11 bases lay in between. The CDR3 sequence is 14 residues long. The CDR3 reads CASSYAQGFYEQYF. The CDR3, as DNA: TGTGCCAGCAGTTACGCGCAGGGGTTCTACGAGCAGTACTTC.

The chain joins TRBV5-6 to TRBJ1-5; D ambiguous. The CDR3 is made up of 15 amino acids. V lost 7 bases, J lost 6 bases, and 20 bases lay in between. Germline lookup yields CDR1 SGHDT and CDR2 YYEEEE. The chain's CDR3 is CASPRQKGKGQPQHF. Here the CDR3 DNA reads TGTGCCAGCCCCCGCCAGAAAGGGAAGGGTCAGCCCCAGCATTTT.

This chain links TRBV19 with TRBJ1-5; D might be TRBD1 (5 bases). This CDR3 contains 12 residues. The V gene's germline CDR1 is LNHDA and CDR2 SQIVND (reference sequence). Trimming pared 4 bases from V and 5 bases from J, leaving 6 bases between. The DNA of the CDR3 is TGTGCCAGTAGTACAGGGCATCAGCCCCAGCATTTT. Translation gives CASSTGHQPQHF. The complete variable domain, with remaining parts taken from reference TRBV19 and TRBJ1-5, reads DGGITQSPKYLFRKEGQNVTLSCEQNLNHDAMYWYRQDPGQGLRLIYYSQIVNDFQKGDIAEGYSVSREKKESFPLTVTSAQKNPTAFYLCASSTGHQPQHFGDGTRLSIL.

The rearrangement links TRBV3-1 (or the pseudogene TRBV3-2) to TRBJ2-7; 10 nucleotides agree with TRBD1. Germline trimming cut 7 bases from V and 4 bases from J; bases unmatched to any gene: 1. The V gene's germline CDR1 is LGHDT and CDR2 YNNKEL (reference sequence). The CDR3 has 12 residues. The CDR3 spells CASMGQGYEQYF. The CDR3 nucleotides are TGTGCCAGCATGGGACAGGGGTACGAGCAGTACTTC.

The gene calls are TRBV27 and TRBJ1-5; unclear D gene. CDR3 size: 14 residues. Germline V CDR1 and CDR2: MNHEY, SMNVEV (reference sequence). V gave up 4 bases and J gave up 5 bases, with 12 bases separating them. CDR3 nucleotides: TGTGCCAGCAGTTCTAGGACGGAATATCAGCCCCAGCATTTT. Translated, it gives CASSSRTEYQPQHF.

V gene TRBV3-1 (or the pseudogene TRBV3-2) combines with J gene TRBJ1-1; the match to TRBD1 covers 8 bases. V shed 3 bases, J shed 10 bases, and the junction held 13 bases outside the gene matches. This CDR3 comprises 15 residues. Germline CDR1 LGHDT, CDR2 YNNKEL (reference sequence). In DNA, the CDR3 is TGTGCCAGCAGCCAGGACCGGGACAGGCACAATATAGCTTTCTTT. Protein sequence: CASSQDRDRHNIAFF.

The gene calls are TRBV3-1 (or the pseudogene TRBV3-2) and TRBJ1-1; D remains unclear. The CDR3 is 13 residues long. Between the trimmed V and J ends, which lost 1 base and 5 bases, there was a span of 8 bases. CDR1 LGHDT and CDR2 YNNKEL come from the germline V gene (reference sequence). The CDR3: CASSQAGKTEAFF. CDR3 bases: TGTGCCAGCAGCCAAGCGGGAAAAACTGAAGCTTTCTTT.

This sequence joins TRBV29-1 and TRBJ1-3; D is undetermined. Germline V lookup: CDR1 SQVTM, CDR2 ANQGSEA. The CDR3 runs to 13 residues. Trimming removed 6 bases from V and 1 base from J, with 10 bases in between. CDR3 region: CSVFSGSGNTIYF. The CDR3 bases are TGCAGCGTGTTTTCAGGATCTGGAAACACCATATATTTT.

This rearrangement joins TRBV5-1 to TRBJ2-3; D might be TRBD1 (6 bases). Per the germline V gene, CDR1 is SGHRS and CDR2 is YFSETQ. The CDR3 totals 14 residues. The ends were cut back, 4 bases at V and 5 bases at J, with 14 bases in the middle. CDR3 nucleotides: TGCGCCAGCAGCAATCCACAGGGAGTAGATACGCAGTATTTT. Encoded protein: CASSNPQGVDTQYF.

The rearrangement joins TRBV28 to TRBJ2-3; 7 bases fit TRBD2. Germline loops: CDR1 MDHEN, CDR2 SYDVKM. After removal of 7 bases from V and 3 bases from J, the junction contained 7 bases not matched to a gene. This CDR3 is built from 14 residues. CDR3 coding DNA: TGTGCCAGCACCGATGGGGGGGGAACAGATACGCAGTATTTT. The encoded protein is CASTDGGGTDTQYF. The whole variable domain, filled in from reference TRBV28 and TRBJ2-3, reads DVKVTQSSRYLVKRTGEKVFLECVQDMDHENMFWYRQDPGLGLRLIYFSYDVKMKEKGDIPEGYSVSREKKERFSLILESASTNQTSMYLCASTDGGGTDTQYFGPGTRLTVL.

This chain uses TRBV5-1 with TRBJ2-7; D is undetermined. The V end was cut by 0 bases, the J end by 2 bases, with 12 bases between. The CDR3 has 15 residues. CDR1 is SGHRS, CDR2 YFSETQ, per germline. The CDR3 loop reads CASSLVPSEPYEQYF. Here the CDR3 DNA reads TGCGCCAGCAGCTTGGTGCCTTCGGAGCCCTACGAGCAGTACTTC. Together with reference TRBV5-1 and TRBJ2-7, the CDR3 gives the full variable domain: KAGVTQTPRYLIKTRGQQVTLSCSPISGHRSVSWYQQTPGQGLQFLFEYFSETQRNKGNFPGRFSGRQFSNSRSEMNVSTLELGDSALYLCASSLVPSEPYEQYFGPGTRLTVT.

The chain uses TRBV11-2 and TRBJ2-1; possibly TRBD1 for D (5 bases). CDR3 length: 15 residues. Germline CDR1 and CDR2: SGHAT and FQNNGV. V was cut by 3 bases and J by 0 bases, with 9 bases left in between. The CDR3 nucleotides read TGTGCCAGCAGCTTGGTGACAGCCTCCTACAATGAGCAGTTCTTC. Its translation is CASSLVTASYNEQFF.

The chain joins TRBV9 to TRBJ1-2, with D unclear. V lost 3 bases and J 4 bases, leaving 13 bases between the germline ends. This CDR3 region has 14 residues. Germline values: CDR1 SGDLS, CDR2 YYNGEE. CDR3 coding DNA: TGTGCCAGCAGCGACCCAACAGCTTCCTATGGCTACACCTTC. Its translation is CASSDPTASYGYTF.

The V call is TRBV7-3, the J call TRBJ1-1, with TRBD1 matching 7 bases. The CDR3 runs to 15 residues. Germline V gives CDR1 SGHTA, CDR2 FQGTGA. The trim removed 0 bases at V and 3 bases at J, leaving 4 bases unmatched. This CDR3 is CASSLTGTVDTEAFF. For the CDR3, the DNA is TGTGCCAGCAGCTTAACGGGGACAGTCGACACTGAAGCTTTCTTT.

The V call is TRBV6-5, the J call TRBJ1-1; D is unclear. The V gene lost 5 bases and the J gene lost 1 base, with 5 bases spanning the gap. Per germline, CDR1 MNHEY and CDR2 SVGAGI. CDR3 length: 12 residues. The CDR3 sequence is CASSRGNTEAFF. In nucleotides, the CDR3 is TGTGCCAGCAGTCGGGGGAACACTGAAGCTTTCTTT.

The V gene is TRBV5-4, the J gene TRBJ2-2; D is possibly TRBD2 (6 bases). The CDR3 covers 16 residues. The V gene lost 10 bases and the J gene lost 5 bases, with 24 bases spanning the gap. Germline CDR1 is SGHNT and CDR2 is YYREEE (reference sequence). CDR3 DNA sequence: TGTGCCGCGACTAGTGACAGTGCCCCACGAACCGGGGAGCTGTTTTTT. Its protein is CAATSDSAPRTGELFF.

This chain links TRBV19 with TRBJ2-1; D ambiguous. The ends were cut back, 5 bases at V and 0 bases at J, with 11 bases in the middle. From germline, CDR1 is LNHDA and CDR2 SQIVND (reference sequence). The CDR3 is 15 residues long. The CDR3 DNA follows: TGTGCCAGTAGTCTGCCGGGTAGCTCCTACAATGAGCAGTTCTTC. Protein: CASSLPGSSYNEQFF.

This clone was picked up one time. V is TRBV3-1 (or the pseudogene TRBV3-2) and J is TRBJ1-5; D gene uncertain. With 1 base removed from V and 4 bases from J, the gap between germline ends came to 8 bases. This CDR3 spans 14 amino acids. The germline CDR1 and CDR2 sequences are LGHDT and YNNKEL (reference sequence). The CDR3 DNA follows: TGTGCCAGCAGCCAAGGGACGGTTAATCAGCCCCAGCATTTT. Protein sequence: CASSQGTVNQPQHF.